The T cell receptor (beta chain) under discussion was sequenced for a study of T cells in Graves' hyperthyroidism and ophthalmopathy. V gave up 0 bases and J gave up 14 bases, with 10 bases separating them. The CDR3 length is 11 residues. CDR1 and CDR2 (germline): SGHDN, FVKESK. Exclusion of a patient resulted from uncontrolled infection, other autoimmune disease, pregnancy or lactation. The investigators amplified TCR beta CDR3 regions from RNA transcripts. TCR CDR3 regions were first amplified by RT-PCR with HTBI primers. TCRdb itself ran the multiplex PCR reads through MiXCR, one entry per CDR3 protein. The table lists about 290,000 distinct CDR3 sequences, roughly 13% of them singletons. This clonotype was detected a few times.

The rearrangement uses TRBV14 and TRBJ2-5; D not resolved. Sequenced: blood. This sequence originates from a woman aged 35 to 49 with Graves' hyperthyroidism. The CDR3 region is CASSQDTSRYF. CDR3 in DNA: TGTGCCAGCAGCCAAGACACCAGTAGATACTTC.